This T cell receptor beta chain originates from a study of blood T cell repertoires in COVID-19. On the study more broadly: Specimens from acute and convalescent COVID-19 originated in the United States, Italy and Spain. Nucleic acid was either cDNA or gDNA, and it came from T cells, B-cell-depleted T cells, or PBMCs.

How the authors handled the data: Amplification of reference gene primers provided the estimated nucleated cell counts. Sequencing used immunoSEQ multiplex PCR; TCRdb keeps in-frame clones, though not all of them. Clone size and the V and J calls come from that table; the DNA yielded D and trimming. The sample contains tens of thousands of clones, under 90% of which appear only once. V was trimmed by 6 bases and J by 5 bases, leaving 4 bases between them. CDR3 length: 11 amino acids. The TCR sequence derives from a human donor in a cohort sampled during active COVID-19. The sample comprised peripheral blood. The chain has TRBV12-3 or TRBV12-4 and TRBJ1-4; D unresolved. CDR3 in amino acids: CASSPNEKLFF. The DNA of the CDR3 is TGTGCCAGCAGCCCAAATGAAAAACTGTTTTTT.